Below, 3 T cell receptor beta chains from the same sample are listed, as sequenced in a study of spatial heterogeneity in lung cancer. These receptors' antigens are unknown. TCRdb reanalysed the 5' RACE reads using MiXCR and keeps one entry per CDR3 protein. The sample records some 16,000 distinct CDR3 sequences, around 7% being singletons. The time point is: sample taken at primary tumor resection. General study results and limits: Expanded alpha and beta TCR counts within tumors tracked tumor mutation counts.

Sequencing was performed on lung tumor tissue, taken at surgery. These receptors all come from a female donor with early-stage non-small cell lung cancer.

Ten or more counts support this clonotype. This sequence joins TRBV25-1 and TRBJ2-5; D is unclear. Trimming cost V 2 bases and J 5 bases, with 24 bases left between them. The length of the CDR3 is 18 residues. Germline V gene sequence: CDR1 MGHDK, CDR2 SYGVNS. In DNA, the CDR3 is TGTGCCAGCAGTGAACTCGGCCTAGGTGGAAAGCGTGGGGAGACCCAGTACTTC. As protein: CASSELGLGGKRGETQYF.

Comment on this clonotype: A much more abundant neighbour one base away suggests this may be a read error. The chain has TRBV9 and TRBJ1-4, with 8 bases matching TRBD1. The germline V gene encodes CDR1 SGDLS and CDR2 YYNGEE. Unmatched junction bases numbered 7, after V lost 0 bases and J lost 9 bases. This CDR3 is 15 amino acids long. DNA of the CDR3: TGTGCCAGCAGCGTAGCTCAGGGGGCGACGCAAAAACTGTTTTTT. Translating gives CASSVAQGATQKLFF.

By proportion, this clonotype is medium-sized (0.01 to 0.1%). This sequence joins TRBV30 and TRBJ2-4, with TRBD2 identical over 7 bases. V gave up 4 bases and J gave up 3 bases; unmatched junction bases: 6. CDR1 GTSNPN and CDR2 SVGIG come from the germline V gene (reference sequence). The CDR3 totals 14 residues. The CDR3 spells CAWMPSGYKNIQYF. CDR3 bases: TGTGCCTGGATGCCTAGCGGTTACAAAAACATTCAGTACTTC.